The 20 T cell receptor beta chains presented below share a single source sample, sequenced in a study of preoperative IRX-2 immunotherapy in early breast cancer. Profiled with immunoSEQ multiplex PCR; TCRdb holds only in-frame clones, not every one. The sample consists of 30,000 to 45,000 clones, roughly 82% of them appearing once. Treatment: preoperative locoregional IRX-2 cytokine immunotherapy. The sample consisted of lymph node tissue, taken after IRX-2 immunotherapy. These TCRs come from a human donor with breast cancer.

This clone turned up a few times. The junction departs from the called germline gene at one end, perhaps through a read error. The chain carries TRBV6-8 and TRBJ2-6; 9 bases map to TRBD1. The CDR3 extends over 18 amino acids. Germline V gene sequence: CDR1 MNHGY, CDR2 SAAAGT. CDR3 protein: CASSYWGTGLSGANVLTF. The CDR3 nucleotides read TGTGCCAGCAGCTACTGGGGGACAGGGCTCTCTGGGGCCAACGTCCTGACTTTC.

The chain uses TRBV6-8 and TRBJ1-4, with a tentative D call TRBD1 (5 bases). The CDR3 spans 13 residues. Germline-derived CDR1 and CDR2 are MNHGY and SAAAGT. The V end was cut by 8 bases, the J end by 8 bases, with 15 bases between. CDR3 DNA sequence: TGTGCCAGCTGGTCGTCAGGGAGGGAAAAACTGTTTTTT. Its translation is CASWSSGREKLFF.

This chain connects TRBV6-8 to TRBJ2-7; TRBD2 matches at 7 bases. The CDR3 totals 14 residues. Per germline, CDR1 MNHGY and CDR2 SAAAGT. J lost 4 bases, V lost 2 bases, and 5 bases had no gene match. The CDR3 DNA is TGTGCCAGCAGTTACACGGCGGGAGCTTACGAGCAGTACTTC. Its protein is CASSYTAGAYEQYF.

This sequence joins TRBV5-1 and TRBJ1-5, with TRBD1 identical over 7 bases. The junction had 6 bases not matched to a gene; V was cut back by 5 bases and J by 1 base. The germline CDR1 and CDR2 sequences are SGHRS and YFSETQ. The CDR3 consists of 15 residues. CDR3 in amino acids: CASRPTGDSNQPQHF. The CDR3 DNA reads as TGCGCCAGCAGACCAACAGGGGACAGCAATCAGCCCCAGCATTTT. The whole variable domain, filled in from reference TRBV5-1 and TRBJ1-5, reads KAGVTQTPRYLIKTRGQQVTLSCSPISGHRSVSWYQQTPGQGLQFLFEYFSETQRNKGNFPGRFSGRQFSNSRSEMNVSTLELGDSALYLCASRPTGDSNQPQHFGDGTRLSIL.

This chain uses TRBV14 with TRBJ2-5; maybe TRBD1 (8 bases). The length of the CDR3 is 14 residues. Germline CDR1 SGHDN, CDR2 FVKESK. Trimming took 1 base from V and 9 from J, leaving 15 bases between them. Here the CDR3 reads CASSQATGGGAQYF. The CDR3 DNA reads as TGTGCCAGCAGCCAAGCAACAGGGGGAGGGGCCCAGTACTTC.

This chain uses TRBV29-1 with TRBJ2-1; 7 nucleotides match TRBD2. Trimming removed 4 bases from V and 1 base from J; junction bases left unmatched: 1. This CDR3 has 13 amino acids. Germline V gene data show CDR1 as SQVTM and CDR2 as ANQGSEA. The CDR3 is CSVAGGSYNEQFF. For the CDR3, the DNA is TGCAGCGTTGCGGGGGGATCCTACAATGAGCAGTTCTTC.

A few counts support this clone. The V and J genes are TRBV28 and TRBJ2-1; TRBD2 matches 10 bases. From germline, CDR1 is MDHEN and CDR2 SYDVKM. The junction had 13 bases not matched to a gene; V was cut back by 4 bases and J by 10 bases. This CDR3 has 16 amino acids. The CDR3, as DNA: TGTGCCAGCAGTTCGACGACTAGCGGGTACCTAGGGGAGCAGTTCTTC. As protein: CASSSTTSGYLGEQFF.

V is TRBV19 and J is TRBJ1-4, with D possibly matching TRBD1 (6 bases). Between the trimmed V and J ends, which lost 5 bases and 6 bases, there was a span of 16 bases. The CDR3 is made up of 15 amino acids. Germline V gives CDR1 LNHDA, CDR2 SQIVND (reference sequence). CDR3 sequence: CASSLDSFSDEKLFF. The CDR3 nucleotides are TGTGCCAGTAGTCTGGACAGTTTCTCGGATGAAAAACTGTTTTTT.

The chain links TRBV12-5 to TRBJ1-2; D is uncertain. The CDR3 consists of 16 residues. Germline assignment: CDR1 LGHNT and CDR2 FRNRAP. CDR3: CASTRRSSPSNYGYTF. CDR3 in DNA: TGTGCCAGCACCCGGCGGAGTTCTCCGTCTAACTATGGCTACACCTTC.

This chain connects TRBV1 to TRBJ1-2; the DNA was not used to check the table's D call, TRBD1. TRBV1 is a pseudogene segment. This CDR3 is built from 18 residues. The CDR3 spells CTSSQDLGQGTSNYGYTF. In DNA, the CDR3 is TGCACCAGCAGCCAAGATTTAGGACAGGGGACCTCTAACTATGGCTACACCTTC.

V gene TRBV6-8 combines with J gene TRBJ2-7; 8 nucleotides match TRBD1. CDR3 size: 14 residues. Trimming took 10 bases from V and 1 from J; bases not matched to a gene: 9. CDR1 is MNHGY and CDR2 is SAAAGT in the germline V gene. CDR3 in amino acids: CATYRDRSSYEQYF. The DNA of the CDR3 is TGTGCCACCTACCGGGACAGGAGTTCCTACGAGCAGTACTTC.

With respect to this clone: A read error may account for a junction end that differs from germline. The chain carries TRBV6-8 and TRBJ2-3, with a weak D call TRBD1 (6 bases). CDR3 length: 14 residues. The germline CDR1 and CDR2 sequences are MNHGY and SAAAGT. The CDR3 region is CAISADRSTDTQYF. The CDR3 DNA sequence: TGTGCCATCAGTGCTGACAGGAGCACAGATACGCAGTATTTT.

This clone was seen a few times. CDR3 in amino acids: CAWSGIANTGELFF. CDR3 in DNA: TGTGCCTGGAGTGGGATCGCGAACACCGGGGAGCTGTTTTTT. V usage is TRBV30 and J usage is TRBJ2-2, with D unclear. Germline loops: CDR1 GTSNPN, CDR2 SVGIG (reference sequence). The V and J ends lost 1 base and 0 bases respectively, with 6 bases between them. The CDR3 length is 14 residues.

The rearrangement joins TRBV11-3 to TRBJ1-4; 9 bases are shared with TRBD1. Germline CDR1 and CDR2: SGHNT and YENEEA. The CDR3 totals 14 residues. With V trimmed by 3 bases and J by 6 bases, 2 bases remained unmatched. The CDR3 is CASSLDRGHEKLFF. In DNA, the CDR3 is TGTGCCAGCAGCTTGGACAGGGGCCATGAAAAACTGTTTTTT.

The chain has TRBV18 and TRBJ2-2, with TRBD1 matching over 7 bases. CDR1 is KGHSH and CDR2 is LQKENI in the germline V gene. CDR3 length: 17 residues. V was pared by 3 bases and J by 3 bases, with 10 bases of the junction left unmatched. The DNA of the CDR3 is TGTGCCAGCTCACCCCTGAACGCACAGGGGTACACCGGGGAGCTGTTTTTT. This translates into CASSPLNAQGYTGELFF. Full variable domain (remainder filled in from reference TRBV18 and TRBJ2-2): NAGVMQNPRHLVRRRGQEARLRCSPMKGHSHVYWYRQLPEEGLKFMVYLQKENIIDESGMPKERFSAEFPKEGPSILRIQQVVRGDSAAYFCASSPLNAQGYTGELFFGEGSRLTVL.

This clone was recorded once. The chain couples TRBV6-8 to TRBJ1-1, with a weak D call TRBD1 (6 bases). CDR3 size: 13 residues. The germline CDR1 and CDR2 sequences are MNHGY and SAAAGT. Trimming removed 6 bases at V and 4 bases at J, with 12 bases between. This CDR3 reads CASRDRMSTEAFF. In nucleotides, the CDR3 is TGTGCCAGCAGGGACAGAATGAGCACTGAAGCTTTCTTT.

This chain uses TRBV7-6 with TRBJ2-2; no clear D gene. The CDR3 loop spans 15 amino acids. V was cut by 1 base and J by 2 bases, with 8 bases left in between. Germline V gene data show CDR1 as SGHVS and CDR2 as FNYEAQ. CDR3 loop: CASSLGTTNTGELFF. As DNA, the CDR3 is TGTGCCAGCAGCTTAGGGACGACTAACACCGGGGAGCTGTTTTTT. Looking up the rest from reference TRBV7-6 and TRBJ2-2 gives the full variable domain: GAGVSQSPRYKVTKRGQDVALRCDPISGHVSLYWYRQALGQGPEFLTYFNYEAQQDKSGLPNDRFSAERPEGSISTLTIQRTEQRDSAMYRCASSLGTTNTGELFFGEGSRLTVL.

The chain combines TRBV7-1 with TRBJ1-6, with 9 positions matching TRBD1. TRBV7-1 is an open reading frame whose function is uncertain. The CDR3 loop spans 15 amino acids. J was trimmed by 10 bases and V by 7 bases; bases with no gene match: 11. The CDR3 nucleotides are TGTGCCAGCATGAAGGACAGGGGTAGTGTGTCACCCCTCCACTTT. It encodes CASMKDRGSVSPLHF.

The chain has TRBV15 and TRBJ1-2, with TRBD1 matching over 7 bases. Germline V gene lookup returns CDR1 LNHNV and CDR2 YYDKDF (reference sequence). The length of the CDR3 is 14 residues. The V and J ends lost 3 bases and 8 bases, in that order; junction bases with no gene match: 9. The CDR3 loop is CATSRLRQGLGYTF. CDR3 DNA sequence: TGTGCCACCAGCAGGTTGAGACAGGGTTTAGGCTACACCTTC.

This clone was counted between two and nine times. V usage is TRBV30 and J usage is TRBJ1-1, with TRBD1 matching over 8 bases. This CDR3 has 13 amino acids. Germline-derived CDR1 and CDR2 are GTSNPN and SVGIG (reference sequence). V was pared by 5 bases and J by 5 bases, with 7 bases of the junction left unmatched. CDR3 DNA: TGTGCCTGGGGACGGACAGGGAGGACTGAAGCTTTCTTT. Amino acid sequence: CAWGRTGRTEAFF.